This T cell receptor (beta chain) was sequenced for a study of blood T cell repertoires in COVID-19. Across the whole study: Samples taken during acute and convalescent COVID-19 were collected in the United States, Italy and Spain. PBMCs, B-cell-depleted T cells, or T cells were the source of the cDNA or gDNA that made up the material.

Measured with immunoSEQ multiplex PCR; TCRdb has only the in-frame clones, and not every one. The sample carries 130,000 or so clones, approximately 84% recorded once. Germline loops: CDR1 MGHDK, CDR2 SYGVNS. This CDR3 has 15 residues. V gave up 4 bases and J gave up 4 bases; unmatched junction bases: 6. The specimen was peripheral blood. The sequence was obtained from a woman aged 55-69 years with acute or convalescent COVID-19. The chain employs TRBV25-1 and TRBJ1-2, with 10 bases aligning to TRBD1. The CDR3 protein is CASSGQGAFAYGYTF. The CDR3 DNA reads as TGTGCCAGCAGTGGACAGGGGGCTTTCGCCTATGGCTACACCTTC.